This T cell receptor beta chain was sequenced for a study of blood T cell repertoires in COVID-19. Overall study: Sources were T cells, B-cell-depleted T cells, or PBMCs; the material itself was cDNA or gDNA.

In the source study's methods: How many nucleated cells were present was estimated from reference gene primer amplification. Profiled with immunoSEQ multiplex PCR; TCRdb holds only in-frame clones, not every one. V and J calls and clone size are given by that table; D and trimming were obtained from the DNA. The repertoire holds around 290,000 clones, with approximately 86% as singletons. V was pared by 6 bases and J by 0 bases, with 14 bases between. The CDR3 contains 16 residues. From germline, CDR1 is LNHDA and CDR2 SQIVND (reference sequence). The chain couples TRBV19 to TRBJ2-2; possibly TRBD1 for D (7 bases). The sample taken for sequencing was PBMCs or T cells enriched from blood (not recorded which). The source is a woman aged 25 to 39 who had recovered from COVID-19. The CDR3: CASRTGRLANTGELFF. CDR3 sequence (DNA): TGTGCCAGTAGGACAGGGAGGCTCGCGAACACCGGGGAGCTGTTTTTT.